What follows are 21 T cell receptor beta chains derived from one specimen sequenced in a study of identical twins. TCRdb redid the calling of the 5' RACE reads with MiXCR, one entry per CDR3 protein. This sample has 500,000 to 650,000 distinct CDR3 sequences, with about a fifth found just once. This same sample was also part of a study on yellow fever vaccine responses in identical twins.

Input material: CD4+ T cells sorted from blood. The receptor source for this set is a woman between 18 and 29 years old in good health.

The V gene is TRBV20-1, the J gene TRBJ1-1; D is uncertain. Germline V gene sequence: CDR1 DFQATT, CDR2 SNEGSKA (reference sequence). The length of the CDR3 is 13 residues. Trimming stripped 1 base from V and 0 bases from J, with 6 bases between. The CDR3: CSARVSLNTEAFF. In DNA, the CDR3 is TGCAGTGCTAGAGTCAGCCTGAACACTGAAGCTTTCTTT.

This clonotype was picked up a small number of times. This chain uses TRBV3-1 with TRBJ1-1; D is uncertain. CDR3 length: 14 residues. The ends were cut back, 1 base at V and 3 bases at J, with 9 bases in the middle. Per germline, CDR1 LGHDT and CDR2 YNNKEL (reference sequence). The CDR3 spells CASSQGPPYTEAFF. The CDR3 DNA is TGTGCCAGCAGCCAAGGTCCCCCTTACACTGAAGCTTTCTTT.

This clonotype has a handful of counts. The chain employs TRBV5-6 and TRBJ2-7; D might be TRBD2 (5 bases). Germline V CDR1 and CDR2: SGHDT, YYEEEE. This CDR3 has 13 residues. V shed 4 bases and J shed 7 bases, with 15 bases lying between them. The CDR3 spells CASSGKKTREQYV. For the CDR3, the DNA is TGTGCCAGCAGCGGAAAAAAAACTAGGGAGCAGTACGTC.

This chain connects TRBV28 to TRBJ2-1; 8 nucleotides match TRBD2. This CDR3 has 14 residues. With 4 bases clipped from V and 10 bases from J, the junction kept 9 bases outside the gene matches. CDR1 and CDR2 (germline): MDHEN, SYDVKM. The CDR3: CASSSRRAGVEQFF. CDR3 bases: TGTGCCAGCAGTTCACGCCGAGCGGGAGTCGAGCAGTTCTTC. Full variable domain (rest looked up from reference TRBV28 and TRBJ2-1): DVKVTQSSRYLVKRTGEKVFLECVQDMDHENMFWYRQDPGLGLRLIYFSYDVKMKEKGDIPEGYSVSREKKERFSLILESASTNQTSMYLCASSSRRAGVEQFFGPGTRLTVL.

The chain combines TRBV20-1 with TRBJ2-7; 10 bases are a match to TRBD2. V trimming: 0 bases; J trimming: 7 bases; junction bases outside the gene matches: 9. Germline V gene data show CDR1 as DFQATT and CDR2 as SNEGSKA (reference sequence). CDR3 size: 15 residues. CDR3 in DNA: TGCAGTGCTAGAGATTCGGTAGCGGGGGGCGGGGAGCAGTACGTC. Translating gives CSARDSVAGGGEQYV.

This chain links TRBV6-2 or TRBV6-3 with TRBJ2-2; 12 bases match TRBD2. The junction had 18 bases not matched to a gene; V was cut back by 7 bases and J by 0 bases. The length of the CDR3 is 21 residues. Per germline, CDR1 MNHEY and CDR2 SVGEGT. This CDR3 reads CASTKRRKLAGGKSNTGELFF. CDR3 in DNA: TGTGCCAGCACCAAACGACGGAAACTAGCGGGAGGCAAATCGAACACCGGGGAGCTGTTTTTT.

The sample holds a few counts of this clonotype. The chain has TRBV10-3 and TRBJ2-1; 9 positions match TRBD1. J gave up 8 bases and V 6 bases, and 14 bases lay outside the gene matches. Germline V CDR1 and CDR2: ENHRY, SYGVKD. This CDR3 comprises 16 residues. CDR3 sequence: CAISGTGTLQDYEQFF. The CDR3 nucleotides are TGTGCCATCAGCGGGACAGGGACCCTACAGGACTATGAGCAGTTCTTC.

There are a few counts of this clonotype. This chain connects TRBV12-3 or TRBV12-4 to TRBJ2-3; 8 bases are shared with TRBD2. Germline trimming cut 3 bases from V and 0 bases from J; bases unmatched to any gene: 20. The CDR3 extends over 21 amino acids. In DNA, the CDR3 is TGTGCCAGCAGTTTTAGTGTCTGGAGCGGGAGTGACCTTACTAGCACAGATACGCAGTATTTT. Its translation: CASSFSVWSGSDLTSTDTQYF.

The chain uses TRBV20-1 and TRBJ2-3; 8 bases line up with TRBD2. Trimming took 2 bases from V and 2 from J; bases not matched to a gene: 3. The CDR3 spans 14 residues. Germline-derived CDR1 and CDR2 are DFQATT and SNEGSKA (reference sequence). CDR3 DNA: TGCAGTGCTAGACTTAGCGGGAACACAGATACGCAGTATTTT. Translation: CSARLSGNTDTQYF.

In nucleotides, the CDR3 is TGTGCCAGCAACCACCGTGCATTGGGTGAGCAGTACGTC. The encoded protein is CASNHRALGEQYV. The chain has TRBV5-6 and TRBJ2-7; no clear D gene. CDR3 length: 13 amino acids. Trimming left V 6 bases short and J 7 bases short, with 17 bases between. Germline values: CDR1 SGHDT, CDR2 YYEEEE.

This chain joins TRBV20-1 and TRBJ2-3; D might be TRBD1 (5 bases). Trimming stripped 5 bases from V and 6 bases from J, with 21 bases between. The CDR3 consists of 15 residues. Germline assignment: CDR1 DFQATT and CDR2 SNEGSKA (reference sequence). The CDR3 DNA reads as TGCAGTGCTTACACTCTCGGCGGAGCAGGGGATACGCAGTATTTT. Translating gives CSAYTLGGAGDTQYF.

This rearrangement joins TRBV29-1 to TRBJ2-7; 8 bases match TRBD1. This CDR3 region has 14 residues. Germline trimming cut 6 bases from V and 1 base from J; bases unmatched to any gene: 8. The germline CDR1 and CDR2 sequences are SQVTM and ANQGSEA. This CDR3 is CSVIPGTGSYEQYF. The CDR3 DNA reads TGCAGCGTAATACCCGGGACAGGTTCCTACGAGCAGTACTTC.

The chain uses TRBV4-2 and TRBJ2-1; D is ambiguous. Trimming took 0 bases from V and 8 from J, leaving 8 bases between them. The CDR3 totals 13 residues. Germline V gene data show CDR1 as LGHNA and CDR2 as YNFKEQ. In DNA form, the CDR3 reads TGTGCCAGCAGCCAAGAGGCACAAGATGAGCAGTTCTTC. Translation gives CASSQEAQDEQFF.

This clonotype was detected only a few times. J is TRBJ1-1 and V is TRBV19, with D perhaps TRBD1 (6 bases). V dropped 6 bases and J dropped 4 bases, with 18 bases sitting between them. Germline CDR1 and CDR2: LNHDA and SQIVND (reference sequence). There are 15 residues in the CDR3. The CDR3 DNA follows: TGTGCCAGTAGGCTAGGGACATTGGGGAGCACTGAAGCTTTCTTT. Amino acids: CASRLGTLGSTEAFF.

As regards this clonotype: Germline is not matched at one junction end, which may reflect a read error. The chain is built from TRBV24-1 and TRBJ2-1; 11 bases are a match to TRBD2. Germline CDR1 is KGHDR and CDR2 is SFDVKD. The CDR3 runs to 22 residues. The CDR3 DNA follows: TGTGCCACCATTGATAGCATTGGTAAAACTAGCGGGAGATATGGGTCCTACAATGAGCAGTTCTTC. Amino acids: CATIDSIGKTSGRYGSYNEQFF.

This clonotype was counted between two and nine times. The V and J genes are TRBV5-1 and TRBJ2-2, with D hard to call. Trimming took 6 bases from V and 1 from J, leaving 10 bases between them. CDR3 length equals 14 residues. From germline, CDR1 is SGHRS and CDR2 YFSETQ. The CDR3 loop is CASNRAQNTGELFF. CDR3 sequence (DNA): TGCGCCAGCAATCGGGCGCAGAACACCGGGGAGCTGTTTTTT. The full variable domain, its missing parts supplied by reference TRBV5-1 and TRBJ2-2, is KAGVTQTPRYLIKTRGQQVTLSCSPISGHRSVSWYQQTPGQGLQFLFEYFSETQRNKGNFPGRFSGRQFSNSRSEMNVSTLELGDSALYLCASNRAQNTGELFFGEGSRLTVL.

In nucleotides, the CDR3 is TGCGCCAGCAGTAATGGGGCAACAGCAGATACGCAGTATTTT. This codes for CASSNGATADTQYF. The chain is built from TRBV5-1 and TRBJ2-3; D may be TRBD1 (5 bases). The CDR3 has 14 residues. Germline CDR1 SGHRS, CDR2 YFSETQ. V was clipped by 5 bases and J by 4 bases, with 14 bases between them.

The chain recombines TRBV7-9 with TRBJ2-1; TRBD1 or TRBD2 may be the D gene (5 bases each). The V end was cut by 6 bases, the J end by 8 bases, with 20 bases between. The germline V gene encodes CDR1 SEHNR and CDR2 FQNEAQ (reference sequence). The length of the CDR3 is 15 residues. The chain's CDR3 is CASSIPGLASDEQFF. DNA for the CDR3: TGTGCCAGCAGTATTCCGGGGCTAGCCTCCGATGAGCAGTTCTTC.

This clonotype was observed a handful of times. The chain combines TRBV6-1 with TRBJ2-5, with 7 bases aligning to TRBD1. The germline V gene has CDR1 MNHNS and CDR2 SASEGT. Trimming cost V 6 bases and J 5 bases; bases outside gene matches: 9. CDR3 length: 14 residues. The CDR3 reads CASRASTGWETQYF. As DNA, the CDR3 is TGTGCCAGCAGGGCATCGACAGGGTGGGAGACCCAGTACTTC.

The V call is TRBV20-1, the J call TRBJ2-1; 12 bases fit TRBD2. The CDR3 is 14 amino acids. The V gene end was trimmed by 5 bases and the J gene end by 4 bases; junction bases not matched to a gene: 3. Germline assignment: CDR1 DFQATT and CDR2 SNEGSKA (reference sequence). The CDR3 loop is CSASGTSGYNEQFF. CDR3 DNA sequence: TGCAGTGCTTCCGGGACTAGCGGGTACAATGAGCAGTTCTTC.

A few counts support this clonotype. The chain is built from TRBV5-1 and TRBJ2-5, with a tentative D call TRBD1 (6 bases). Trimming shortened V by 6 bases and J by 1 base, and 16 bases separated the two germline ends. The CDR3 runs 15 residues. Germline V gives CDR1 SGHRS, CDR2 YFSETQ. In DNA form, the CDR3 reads TGCGCCAGCAAAAGAGCTTGGACAGCCCAAGAGACCCAGTACTTC. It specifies CASKRAWTAQETQYF.